Given below is one T cell receptor beta chain in context. Participants' reported clinical history set cohort assignment. Recovered status applied to Cohort 3 donors who had two consecutive negative PCRs. It also applied to those with clearance or with symptom resolution. The authors' processing: From reference gene primer amplification, estimates of nucleated cell counts were derived. Sequencing was performed with immunoSEQ multiplex PCR; in TCRdb, only in-frame clones are kept and a portion is missing. Clone size and the V and J calls come from that table; the DNA yielded D and trimming. Of around 230,000 clones listed, approximately 84% are singletons. The CDR3 totals 15 residues. Germline V CDR1 and CDR2: MNHEY, SVGEGT. V dropped 0 bases and J dropped 9 bases, with 15 bases sitting between them. The data originate from a study of blood T cell repertoires in COVID-19. Overall study context: The samples span acute and convalescent COVID-19 from the United States, Italy and Spain.

This chain uses TRBV6-2 or TRBV6-3 with TRBJ1-5; D gene unclear. Sequencing was carried out using PBMCs or T cells enriched from blood (not recorded which). This clonotype was sampled from a man aged 35-49 years who had recovered from COVID-19. The CDR3 reads CASSYSWGGSWPQHF. Written as DNA, the CDR3 is TGTGCCAGCAGTTACTCCTGGGGAGGTTCGTGGCCCCAGCATTTT.